This record covers a single T cell receptor beta chain. Original processing notes: By means of reference gene primer amplification, nucleated cell counts were estimated. TCRdb's copy holds only in-frame clones and misses some; the assay was immunoSEQ multiplex PCR. From that table come the V and J calls and clone size; the DNA was used to work out D and trimming. This sample yields 40,000 to 50,000 clones, of which 90% are seen a single time; about 3.8% belongs to the top ten. These data come from a study of blood T cell repertoires in COVID-19. Study details: Acute-phase and convalescent COVID-19 samples originated in the United States, Italy and Spain. PBMCs, B-cell-depleted T cells, or T cells provided the cDNA or gDNA that made up the material.

The sequenced sample consisted of peripheral blood. This receptor was taken from a human donor in a cohort sampled during active COVID-19.

CDR3: CASSATQGYGYTF. CDR3 bases: TGTGCCAGTAGTGCCACCCAGGGATATGGCTACACCTTC. This chain connects TRBV19 to TRBJ1-2; TRBD1 is a possible D gene (5 bases). The CDR3 contains 13 residues. Germline values: CDR1 LNHDA, CDR2 SQIVND (reference sequence). Between the trimmed V and J ends, which lost 5 bases and 5 bases, there was a span of 12 bases.